This T cell receptor (beta chain) was documented in a study of response to subunit inactivated influenza vaccine. Study-level findings and limits: The authors suggested that every seasonal influenza vaccination recruits few new T cells.

About this clonotype: Its specificity is unknown.

Each CDR3 protein gets one entry after TCRdb re-called the RT-PCR reads with MiXCR. The sample carries more than 700,000 distinct CDR3 sequences, 21% recorded once. Looked up from germline, CDR1 is SGHRS and CDR2 is YFSETQ. V was clipped by 3 bases and J by 6 bases, with 11 bases between them. The CDR3 sequence is 13 residues long. The clonotype originates from a man aged 50 or older who received an inactivated influenza vaccine. The sample consisted of PBMCs from blood, taken around 5 days after vaccination. The chain joins TRBV5-1 to TRBJ2-3; D unresolved. This CDR3 is CASSSPVVDTQYF. For the CDR3, the DNA is TGCGCCAGCAGCTCCCCGGTTGTGGATACGCAGTATTTT.